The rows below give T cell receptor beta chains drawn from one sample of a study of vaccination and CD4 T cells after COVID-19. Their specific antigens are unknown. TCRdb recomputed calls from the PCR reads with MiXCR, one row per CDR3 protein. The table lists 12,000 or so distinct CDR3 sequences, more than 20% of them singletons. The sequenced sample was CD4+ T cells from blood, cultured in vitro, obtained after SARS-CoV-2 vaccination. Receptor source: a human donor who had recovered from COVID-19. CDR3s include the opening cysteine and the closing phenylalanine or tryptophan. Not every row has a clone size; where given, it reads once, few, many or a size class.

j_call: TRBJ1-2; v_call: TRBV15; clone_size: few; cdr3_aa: CATSREAGLYGYTF
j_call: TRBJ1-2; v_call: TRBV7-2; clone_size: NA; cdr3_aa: CASSLSPGGGNYGYTF
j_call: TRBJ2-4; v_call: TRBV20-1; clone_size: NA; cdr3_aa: CSAVGAILAKNIQYF
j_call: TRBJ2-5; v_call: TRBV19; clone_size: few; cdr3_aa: CASSSLHSQQETQYF
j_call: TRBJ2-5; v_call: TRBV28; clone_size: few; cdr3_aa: CASTGRGALETQYF
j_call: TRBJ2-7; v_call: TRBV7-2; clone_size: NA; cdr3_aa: CASSLDWDSRLVF
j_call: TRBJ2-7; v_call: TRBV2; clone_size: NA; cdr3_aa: CASSAGTAYEQYF
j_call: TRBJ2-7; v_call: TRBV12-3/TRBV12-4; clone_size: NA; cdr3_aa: CASSNPGGGYEQYF
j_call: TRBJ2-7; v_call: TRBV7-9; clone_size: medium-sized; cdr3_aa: CASSLAGGRRWEQYF
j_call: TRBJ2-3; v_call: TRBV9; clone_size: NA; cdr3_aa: CASSVAPPRGLAASTDTQYF
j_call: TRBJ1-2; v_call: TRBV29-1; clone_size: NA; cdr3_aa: CSVAERARYGYTF
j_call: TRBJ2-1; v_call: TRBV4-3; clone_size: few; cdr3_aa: CASSRVAASYNEQFF
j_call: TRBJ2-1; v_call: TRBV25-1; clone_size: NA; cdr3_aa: CASSAFLGSNEQFF
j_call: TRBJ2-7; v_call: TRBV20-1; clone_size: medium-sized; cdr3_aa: CSAAFSEQYF
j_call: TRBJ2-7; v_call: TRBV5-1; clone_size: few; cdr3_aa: CASSFSSAPYEQYF
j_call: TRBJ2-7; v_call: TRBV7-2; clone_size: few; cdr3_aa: CASSTRQTSYEQYF
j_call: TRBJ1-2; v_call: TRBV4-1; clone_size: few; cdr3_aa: CASSRIGTGVYGYTF
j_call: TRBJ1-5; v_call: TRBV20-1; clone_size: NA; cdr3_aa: CSARDIRGAGAYQPQHF
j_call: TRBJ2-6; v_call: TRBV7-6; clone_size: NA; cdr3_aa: CASSLSNLISGANVLTF
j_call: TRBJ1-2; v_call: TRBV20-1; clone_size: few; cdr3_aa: CSASRLLDGYTF
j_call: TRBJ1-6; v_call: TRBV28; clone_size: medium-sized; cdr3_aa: CASSWDRDNSPLHF
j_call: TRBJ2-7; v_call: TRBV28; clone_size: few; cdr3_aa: CASSTYRGYEQYF